The 19 T cell receptor beta chains below all came from one sample that was sequenced in a study of control samples from healthy donors and cancer patients. The protocol was immunoSEQ multiplex PCR, while the TCRdb copy is restricted to in-frame clones and leaves out a portion. The table records around 100,000 clones, 80% to 95% of them present only once. Sequences were obtained from blood. The receptor source for this set is a human donor in good health. The donor label of this sample is uncertain.

The chain links TRBV4-2 to TRBJ2-7; 8 bases fit TRBD2. V was pared by 4 bases and J by 7 bases, with 6 bases of the junction left unmatched. The CDR3 totals 13 residues. Germline CDR1 is LGHNA and CDR2 is YNFKEQ. The CDR3 reads CASSPGLEFEQYF. The CDR3 DNA is TGTGCCAGCAGCCCGGGACTAGAGTTTGAGCAGTACTTC.

The V gene is TRBV27, the J gene TRBJ1-5, with D hard to call. The CDR3 consists of 15 residues. V was clipped by 8 bases and J by 0 bases, with 14 bases between them. Germline V gives CDR1 MNHEY, CDR2 SMNVEV (reference sequence). The CDR3: CASQSSPYSNQPQHF. CDR3 coding DNA: TGTGCCAGCCAATCGAGTCCGTATAGCAATCAGCCCCAGCATTTT.

V gene TRBV5-8 combines with J gene TRBJ1-2; 11 bases line up with TRBD1. Germline CDR1 SGHTS, CDR2 YDEGEE. CDR3 size: 16 residues. With 4 bases clipped from V and 0 bases from J, the junction kept 5 bases outside the gene matches. CDR3 in amino acids: CASSRGQGEANYGYTF. The CDR3 DNA reads TGTGCCAGCAGCCGGGGACAGGGGGAAGCTAACTATGGCTACACCTTC.

The CDR3 protein is CATHGGDGYTF. The CDR3 DNA reads TGTGCCACCCACGGGGGCGATGGCTACACCTTC. The chain couples TRBV24-1 to TRBJ1-2; possible D gene TRBD1, 6 bases. This CDR3 is built from 11 residues. V was shortened by 9 bases and J by 6 bases, with 10 bases between the two germline ends. Germline V gene sequence: CDR1 KGHDR, CDR2 SFDVKD.

The V and J genes are TRBV7-8 and TRBJ1-1; no firm D call. The V and J ends lost 6 bases and 2 bases respectively, with 13 bases between them. The germline V gene encodes CDR1 SGHVS and CDR2 FQNEAQ. This CDR3 region has 14 residues. CDR3 DNA sequence: TGTGCCAGCAGGGTCGACAACTTTAACACTGAAGCTTTCTTT. The encoded protein is CASRVDNFNTEAFF. The whole variable domain, filled in from reference TRBV7-8 and TRBJ1-1, reads GAGVSQSPRYKVAKRGQDVALRCDPISGHVSLFWYQQALGQGPEFLTYFQNEAQLDKSGLPSDRFFAERPEGSVSTLKIQRTQQEDSAVYLCASRVDNFNTEAFFGQGTRLTVV.

The V and J genes are TRBV19 and TRBJ1-4, with D hard to call. Trimming cost V 3 bases and J 3 bases, with 14 bases left between them. CDR1 and CDR2 from the germline V gene are LNHDA and SQIVND (reference sequence). This CDR3 spans 16 amino acids. CDR3 residues: CASSISAGRPNEKLFF. CDR3 in DNA: TGTGCCAGTAGTATTTCTGCAGGTCGACCTAATGAAAAACTGTTTTTT.

A few counts support this clone. The chain has TRBV5-1 and TRBJ1-2; D is uncertain. The ends were cut back, 5 bases at V and 4 bases at J, with 12 bases in the middle. The CDR3 totals 13 residues. Germline V lookup: CDR1 SGHRS, CDR2 YFSETQ. The CDR3: CASSSDAPYGYTF. CDR3 coding DNA: TGCGCCAGCAGTTCGGACGCACCCTATGGCTACACCTTC.

This chain uses TRBV6-5 with TRBJ2-3; D gene uncertain. V lost 6 bases to trimming and J lost 2 bases, with 12 bases between them. The CDR3 is made up of 14 amino acids. Germline-derived CDR1 and CDR2 are MNHEY and SVGAGI. CDR3 loop: CASSLADNTDTQYF. The CDR3 DNA sequence: TGTGCCAGCAGCCTGGCGGATAACACAGATACGCAGTATTTT.

The rearrangement joins TRBV24-1 to TRBJ2-2; 9 positions agree with TRBD1. CDR1 and CDR2 from the germline V gene are KGHDR and SFDVKD. The CDR3 has 15 amino acids. The ends lost 4 bases at V and 5 bases at J; junction bases unmatched: 4. The CDR3 sequence: CATSDRGQGTGELFF. The CDR3 DNA reads TGTGCCACCAGTGACCGGGGACAGGGTACCGGGGAGCTGTTTTTT.

This clone was detected once. J is TRBJ1-2 and V is TRBV12-3 or TRBV12-4; unclear D gene. Trimming removed 5 bases from V and 7 bases from J, with 11 bases in between. The CDR3 is made up of 12 amino acids. This CDR3 is CASSTRRAGYTF. The CDR3 nucleotides read TGTGCCAGCAGTACCAGACGAGCTGGCTACACCTTC.

The V and J genes are TRBV2 and TRBJ2-3; no reliable D call. The CDR3 contains 16 residues. Trimming took 4 bases from V and 0 from J, leaving 14 bases between them. The germline V gene has CDR1 SNHLY and CDR2 FYNNEI. CDR3 loop: CASSVFNVPSTDTQYF. The CDR3 region has the DNA TGTGCCAGCAGTGTGTTTAACGTCCCTAGCACAGATACGCAGTATTTT.

The chain combines TRBV11-2 with TRBJ2-5, with unresolved D. The CDR3 spans 13 residues. V shed 1 base and J shed 0 bases, with 3 bases lying between them. Germline V gene lookup returns CDR1 SGHAT and CDR2 FQNNGV. The CDR3 loop reads CASSLVYQETQYF. CDR3 nucleotides: TGTGCCAGCAGCTTAGTGTACCAAGAGACCCAGTACTTC.

This chain uses TRBV10-3 with TRBJ1-2, with D possibly matching TRBD1 (5 bases). Trimming stripped 3 bases from V and 8 bases from J, with 22 bases between. Germline CDR1 ENHRY, CDR2 SYGVKD. This CDR3 spans 16 amino acids. The CDR3 DNA is TGTGCCATCAGTGAATTAAGGGCCGACAGTTTTCACGGCTACACCTTC. Protein sequence: CAISELRADSFHGYTF.

This clone appeared once. The V and J genes are TRBV18 and TRBJ2-7; the D is unclear. The CDR3 spans 14 residues. V was trimmed by 2 bases and J by 2 bases, leaving 10 bases between them. CDR1 and CDR2 from the germline V gene are KGHSH and LQKENI. CDR3 sequence reads: CASSPTVDTYEQYV. The DNA for the CDR3 is TGTGCCAGCTCACCAACAGTCGACACCTACGAGCAGTACGTC.

The chain links TRBV9 to TRBJ2-5; D unresolved. Trimming pared 4 bases from V and 5 bases from J, leaving 12 bases between. The CDR3 length is 13 residues. CDR1 is SGDLS and CDR2 is YYNGEE in the germline V gene. The CDR3 here is CASSPQVSETQYF. The CDR3 coding sequence is TGTGCCAGCAGCCCCCAAGTCTCGGAGACCCAGTACTTC.

This clone has a single count. V gene TRBV19 combines with J gene TRBJ1-1; D might be TRBD1 (5 bases). This CDR3 has 15 amino acids. Trimming took 4 bases from V and 3 from J, leaving 15 bases between them. Germline CDR1 and CDR2: LNHDA and SQIVND (reference sequence). The CDR3, as DNA: TGTGCCAGTAGTAATTCCGCAGGGTTGTACACTGAAGCTTTCTTT. It codes for CASSNSAGLYTEAFF.

The chain is built from TRBV10-3 and TRBJ1-2; D gene unclear. The CDR3 loop spans 12 amino acids. Germline lookup yields CDR1 ENHRY and CDR2 SYGVKD. V shed 0 bases and J shed 8 bases, with 7 bases lying between them. As DNA, the CDR3 is TGTGCCATCAGTGAGTCGGTTGGGGGCTACACCTTC. The encoded protein is CAISESVGGYTF.

This clone was detected only a few times. The chain uses TRBV6-1 and TRBJ1-2; D is undetermined. There are 16 residues in the CDR3. Trimming took 0 bases from V and 0 from J, leaving 11 bases between them. CDR1 is MNHNS and CDR2 is SASEGT in the germline V gene. CDR3 in amino acids: CASSEARSDANYGYTF. The CDR3 nucleotides read TGTGCCAGCAGTGAAGCCAGAAGCGACGCTAACTATGGCTACACCTTC.

V gene TRBV2 combines with J gene TRBJ1-2; TRBD1 might be the D (6 bases). The V and J ends lost 5 bases and 3 bases respectively, with 10 bases between them. The CDR3 is 13 amino acids. The germline gives CDR1 SNHLY, CDR2 FYNNEI. CDR3 DNA: TGTGCCAGCAGTCCGAGGGGGTACTATGGCTACACCTTC. It encodes CASSPRGYYGYTF. The entire variable domain, with the rest obtained from reference TRBV2 and TRBJ1-2, is as follows: EPEVTQTPSHQVTQMGQEVILRCVPISNHLYFYWYRQILGQKVEFLVSFYNNEISEKSEIFDDQFSVERPDGSNFTLKIRSTKLEDSAMYFCASSPRGYYGYTFGSGTRLTVV.